The entry that follows covers one T cell receptor (beta chain) sequence. CDR1 is MNHEY and CDR2 is SVGAGI in the germline V gene. CDR3 length: 13 amino acids. V was clipped by 8 bases and J by 3 bases, with 13 bases between them. Original analysis: Reference gene primers were amplified, and this amplification served to estimate nucleated cell counts. This table comes from immunoSEQ multiplex PCR, and its TCRdb copy is limited to in-frame clones, with some not included. V, J and clone size reflect that table, while D and trimming were determined from the DNA. The sample includes nearly 300,000 clones, 88% of them seen just once. These data belong to a study of blood T cell repertoires in COVID-19.

The specimen was peripheral blood. The sequence came from a young woman who had recovered from COVID-19. The V and J genes are TRBV6-5 and TRBJ1-1, with D tentatively TRBD1 (5 bases). The chain's CDR3 is CASARLGDTEAFF. The DNA of the CDR3 is TGTGCCAGCGCCCGTTTAGGGGACACTGAAGCTTTCTTT.